The 7 T cell receptor beta chains reported below all come from one sample, sequenced in a study of CD8+ T cells in alopecia areata. Following RNA extraction, reverse transcription yielded cDNA that acted as the sequencing template. Clones were read by immunoSEQ multiplex PCR, and TCRdb kept only the in-frame ones, dropping some. The sample holds under 300,000 clones, about two thirds seen once. This sample comprised CD4+ T cells sorted from blood, obtained at week 0. The receptors stem from a human donor with alopecia areata.

For the CDR3, the DNA is TGCAGCGTTGCGCGGATCACAGGGTGGGATGGCTACACCTTC. Amino acid sequence: CSVARITGWDGYTF. The rearrangement joins TRBV29-1 to TRBJ1-2, with D perhaps TRBD1 (6 bases). V lost 4 bases and J lost 6, with 18 bases in between. This CDR3 comprises 14 residues. Germline V CDR1 and CDR2: SQVTM, ANQGSEA.

V and J are TRBV30 and TRBJ1-6; no clear D. This CDR3 has 15 amino acids. Germline CDR1 GTSNPN, CDR2 SVGIG (reference sequence). V gave up 3 bases and J gave up 8 bases, with 17 bases separating them. Here the CDR3 reads CAWRPGIIPDSPLHF. CDR3 nucleotides: TGTGCCTGGAGACCGGGAATCATCCCCGATTCACCCCTCCACTTT.

This clone came up a few times. The sample has other DNA sequences that encode this CDR3 too. This sequence joins TRBV7-9 and TRBJ2-5; D gene unclear. Germline values: CDR1 SEHNR, CDR2 FQNEAQ (reference sequence). Trimming took off 0 bases at V and 4 bases at J, with 0 bases between the two ends. This CDR3 has 11 amino acids. Here the CDR3 DNA reads TGTGCCAGCAGCTTAGCAGAGACCCAGTACTTC. This translates into CASSLAETQYF.

The chain combines TRBV30 with TRBJ2-7; a possible D gene is TRBD2 (6 bases). Germline CDR1 and CDR2: GTSNPN and SVGIG (reference sequence). V shed 3 bases and J shed 3 bases, with 12 bases lying between them. The length of the CDR3 is 13 residues. CDR3 bases: TGTGCCTGGAGGGGGGACTTACTCTACGAGCAGTACTTC. Protein sequence: CAWRGDLLYEQYF. The entire variable domain, with the rest obtained from reference TRBV30 and TRBJ2-7, is as follows: SQTIHQWPATLVQPVGSPLSLECTVEGTSNPNLYWYRQAAGRGLQLLFYSVGIGQISSEVPQNLSASRPQDRQFILSSKKLLLSDSGFYLCAWRGDLLYEQYFGPGTRLTVT.

The chain recombines TRBV7-8 with TRBJ2-6; D is uncertain. Trimming took 5 bases from V and 4 from J, leaving 9 bases between them. Germline V lookup: CDR1 SGHVS, CDR2 FQNEAQ. The CDR3 is 14 amino acids. For the CDR3, the DNA is TGTGCCAGCAGCCCCCCCCACGGGGCCAACGTCCTGACTTTC. Translating it yields CASSPPHGANVLTF.

The V and J genes are TRBV5-1 and TRBJ2-3; D might be TRBD2 (6 bases). This CDR3 has 13 amino acids. Germline values: CDR1 SGHRS, CDR2 YFSETQ. The V end lost 7 bases, the J end lost 6 bases, and 15 bases lay between the germline ends. The CDR3 DNA is TGCGCCAGCGGGACTCAAGCCTTGGATACGCAGTATTTT. It translates to CASGTQALDTQYF.

This clone was picked up a small number of times. The rearrangement uses TRBV10-2 and TRBJ2-1; 8 positions agree with TRBD2. In germline, CDR1 is WSHSY, CDR2 SAAADI. There are 15 residues in the CDR3. Trimming cost V 6 bases and J 2 bases; bases outside gene matches: 6. The CDR3 bases are TGCGCCAGCAGCATCACTAGCGGTGCCTACAATGAGCAGTTCTTC. Translating gives CASSITSGAYNEQFF.